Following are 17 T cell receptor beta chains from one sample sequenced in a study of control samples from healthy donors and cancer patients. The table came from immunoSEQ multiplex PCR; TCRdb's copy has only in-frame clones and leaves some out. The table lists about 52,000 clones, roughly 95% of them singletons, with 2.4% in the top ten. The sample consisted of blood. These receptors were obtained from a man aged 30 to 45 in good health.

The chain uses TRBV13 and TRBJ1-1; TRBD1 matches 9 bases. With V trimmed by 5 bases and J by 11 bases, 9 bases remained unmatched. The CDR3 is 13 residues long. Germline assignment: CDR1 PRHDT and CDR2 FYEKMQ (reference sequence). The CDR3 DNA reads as TGTGCCAGCAGCCCGAGGGACAGGGAGGTTGCTTTCTTT. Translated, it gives CASSPRDREVAFF. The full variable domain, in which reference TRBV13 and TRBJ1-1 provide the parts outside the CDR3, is AAGVIQSPRHLIKEKRETATLKCYPIPRHDTVYWYQQGPGQDPQFLISFYEKMQSDKGSIPDRFSAQQFSDYHSELNMSSLELGDSALYFCASSPRDREVAFFGQGTRLTVV.

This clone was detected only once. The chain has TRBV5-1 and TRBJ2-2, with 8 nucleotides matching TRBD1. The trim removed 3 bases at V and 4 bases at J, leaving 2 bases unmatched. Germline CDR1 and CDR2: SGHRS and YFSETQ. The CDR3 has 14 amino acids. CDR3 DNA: TGCGCCAGCAGCTATGGACAGGGCACCGGGGAGCTGTTTTTT. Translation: CASSYGQGTGELFF.

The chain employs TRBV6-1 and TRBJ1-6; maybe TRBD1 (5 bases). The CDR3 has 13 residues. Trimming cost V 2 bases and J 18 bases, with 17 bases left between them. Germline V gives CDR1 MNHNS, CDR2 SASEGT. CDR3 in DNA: TGTGCCAGCAGTGAATTAGGGGACGCTAATAACCACTTT. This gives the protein CASSELGDANNHF.

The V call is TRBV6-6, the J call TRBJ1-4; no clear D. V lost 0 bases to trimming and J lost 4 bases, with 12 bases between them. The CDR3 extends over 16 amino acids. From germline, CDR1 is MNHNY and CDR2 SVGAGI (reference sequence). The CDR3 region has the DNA TGTGCCAGCAGTTACTCGAAGAACTACATTAATGAAAAACTGTTTTTT. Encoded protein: CASSYSKNYINEKLFF.

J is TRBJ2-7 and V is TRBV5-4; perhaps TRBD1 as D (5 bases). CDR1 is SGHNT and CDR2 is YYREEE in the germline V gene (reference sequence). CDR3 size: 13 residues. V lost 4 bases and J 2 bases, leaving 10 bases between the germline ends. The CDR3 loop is CASSDDSPYEQYF. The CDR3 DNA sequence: TGTGCCAGCAGCGATGACAGCCCCTACGAGCAGTACTTC.

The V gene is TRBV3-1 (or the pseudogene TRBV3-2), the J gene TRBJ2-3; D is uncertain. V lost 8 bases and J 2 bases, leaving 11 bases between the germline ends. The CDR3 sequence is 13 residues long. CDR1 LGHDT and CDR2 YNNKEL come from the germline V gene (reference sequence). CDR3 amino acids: CASSTGLTDTQYF. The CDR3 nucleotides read TGTGCCAGCTCGACGGGCCTCACAGATACGCAGTATTTT.

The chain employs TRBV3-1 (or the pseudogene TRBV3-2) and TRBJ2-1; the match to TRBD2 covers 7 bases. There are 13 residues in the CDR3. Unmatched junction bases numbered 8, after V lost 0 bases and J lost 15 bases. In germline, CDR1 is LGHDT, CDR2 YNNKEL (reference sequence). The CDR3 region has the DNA TGTGCCAGCAGCCAAGATCTTGAGACTAGCATGTTCTTC. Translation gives CASSQDLETSMFF.

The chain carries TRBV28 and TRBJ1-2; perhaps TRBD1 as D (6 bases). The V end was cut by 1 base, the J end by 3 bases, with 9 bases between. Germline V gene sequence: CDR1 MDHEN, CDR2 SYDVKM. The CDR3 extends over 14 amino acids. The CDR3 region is CASSLSGGYYGYTF. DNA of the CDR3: TGTGCCAGCAGTTTATCGGGGGGCTACTATGGCTACACCTTC.

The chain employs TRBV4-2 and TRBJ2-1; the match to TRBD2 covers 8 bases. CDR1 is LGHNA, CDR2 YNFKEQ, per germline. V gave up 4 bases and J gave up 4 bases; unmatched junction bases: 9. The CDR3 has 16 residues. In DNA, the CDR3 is TGTGCCAGCAGCCCAGAGGACTCTAGCGGGTACAATGAGCAGTTCTTC. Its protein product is CASSPEDSSGYNEQFF.

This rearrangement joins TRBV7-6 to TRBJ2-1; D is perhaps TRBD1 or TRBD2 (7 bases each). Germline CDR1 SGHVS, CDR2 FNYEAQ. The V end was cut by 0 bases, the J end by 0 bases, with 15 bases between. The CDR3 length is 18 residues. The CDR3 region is CASSLALSGTVSYNEQFF. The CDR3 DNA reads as TGTGCCAGCAGCTTAGCGCTCAGCGGGACAGTCTCCTACAATGAGCAGTTCTTC.

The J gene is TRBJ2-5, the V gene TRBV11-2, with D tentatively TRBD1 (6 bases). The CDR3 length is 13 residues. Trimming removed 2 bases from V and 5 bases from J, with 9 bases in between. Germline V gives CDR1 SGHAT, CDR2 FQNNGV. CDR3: CASSLRRGETQYF. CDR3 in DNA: TGTGCCAGCAGCTTACGCAGGGGTGAGACCCAGTACTTC.

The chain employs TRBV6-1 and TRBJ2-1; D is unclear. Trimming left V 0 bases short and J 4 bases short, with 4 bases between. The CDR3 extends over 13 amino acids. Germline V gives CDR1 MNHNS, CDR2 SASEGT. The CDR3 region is CASSEAGYNEQFF. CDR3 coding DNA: TGTGCCAGCAGTGAAGCTGGGTACAATGAGCAGTTCTTC.

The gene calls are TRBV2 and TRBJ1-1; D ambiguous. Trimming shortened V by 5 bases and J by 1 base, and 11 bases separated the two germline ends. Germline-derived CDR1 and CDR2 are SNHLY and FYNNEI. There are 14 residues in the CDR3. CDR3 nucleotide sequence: TGTGCCAGCAGTTCCCTTCCAGGGAACACTGAAGCTTTCTTT. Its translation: CASSSLPGNTEAFF.

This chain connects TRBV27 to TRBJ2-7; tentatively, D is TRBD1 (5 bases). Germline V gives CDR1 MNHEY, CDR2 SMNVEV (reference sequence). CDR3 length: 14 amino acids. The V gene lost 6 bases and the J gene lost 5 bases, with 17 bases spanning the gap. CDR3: CASSPSTGGHEQYF. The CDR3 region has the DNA TGTGCCAGCAGCCCATCAACAGGTGGTCACGAGCAGTACTTC.

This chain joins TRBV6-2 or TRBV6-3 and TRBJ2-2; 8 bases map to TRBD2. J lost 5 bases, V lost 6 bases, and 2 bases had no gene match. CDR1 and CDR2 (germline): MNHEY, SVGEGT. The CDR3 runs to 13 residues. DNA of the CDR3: TGTGCCAGCAGCGGGAGGGAGACCGGGGAGCTGTTTTTT. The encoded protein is CASSGRETGELFF.

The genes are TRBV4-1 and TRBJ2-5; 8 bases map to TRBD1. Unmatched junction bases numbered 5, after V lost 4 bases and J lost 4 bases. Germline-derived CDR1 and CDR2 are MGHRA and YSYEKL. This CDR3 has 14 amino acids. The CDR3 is CASSLDRGGETQYF. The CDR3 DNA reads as TGCGCCAGCAGCCTAGACAGGGGAGGAGAGACCCAGTACTTC.

CDR3 nucleotide sequence: TGTGCCAGCAGTCGGTACCAAGAGACCCAGTACTTC. It yields the protein CASSRYQETQYF. The rearrangement links TRBV6-5 to TRBJ2-5; D is undetermined. Germline V CDR1 and CDR2: MNHEY, SVGAGI. There are 12 residues in the CDR3. V was cut by 5 bases and J by 0 bases, with 4 bases left in between.